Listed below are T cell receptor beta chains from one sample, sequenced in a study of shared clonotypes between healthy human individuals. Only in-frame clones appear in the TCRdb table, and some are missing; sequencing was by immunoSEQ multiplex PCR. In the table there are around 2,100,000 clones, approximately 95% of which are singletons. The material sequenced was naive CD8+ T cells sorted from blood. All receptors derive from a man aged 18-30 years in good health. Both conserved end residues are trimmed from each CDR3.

cdr3_aa: ASSLGVSGEAF; v_call: TRBV13; j_call: TRBJ1-1
cdr3_aa: ASSNRGIGTEAF; v_call: TRBV19; j_call: TRBJ1-1
cdr3_aa: ATLGPGGTGELF; v_call: TRBV6-5; j_call: TRBJ2-2
cdr3_aa: ASSSLLADEQF; v_call: TRBV19; j_call: TRBJ2-1
cdr3_aa: ASSESRWDFPGDTQY; v_call: TRBV6-1; j_call: TRBJ2-3
cdr3_aa: ASSLIWVTEEHTDTQY; v_call: TRBV7-8; j_call: TRBJ2-3
cdr3_aa: ASSLVLAGKNEQF; v_call: TRBV7-8; j_call: TRBJ2-1
cdr3_aa: ASSLQNNEQF; v_call: TRBV5-6; j_call: TRBJ2-1
cdr3_aa: ASSLTGAGYT; v_call: TRBV7-9; j_call: TRBJ1-2
cdr3_aa: ASSQDEGAGVSGELF; v_call: TRBV4-1; j_call: TRBJ2-2
cdr3_aa: ASSPGFLQGYT; v_call: TRBV6-5; j_call: TRBJ1-2
cdr3_aa: ASRSWGSNGYT; v_call: TRBV5-6; j_call: TRBJ1-2
cdr3_aa: ASSHLLAGAGNEQF; v_call: TRBV4-2; j_call: TRBJ2-1
cdr3_aa: ASSLAGTGVTGELF; v_call: TRBV9; j_call: TRBJ2-2
cdr3_aa: ASSSNRERGYNEQF; v_call: TRBV7-9; j_call: TRBJ2-1
cdr3_aa: ASTFFGGYTGELF; v_call: TRBV19; j_call: TRBJ2-2